This TCR beta chain was obtained from a study of blood T cell repertoires in COVID-19. The junction had 5 bases not matched to a gene; V was cut back by 1 base and J by 4 bases. The CDR3 is 16 residues long. CDR1 and CDR2 from the germline V gene are SEHNR and FQNEAQ (reference sequence). Profiling relied on immunoSEQ multiplex PCR, and the TCRdb table lists in-frame clones only, not all of them. The table lists roughly 430,000 clones, roughly 86% of them singletons. The material sequenced was PBMCs or T cells enriched from blood (not recorded which). The V gene is TRBV7-9, the J gene TRBJ2-1; TRBD1 matches 9 bases. This clonotype originated in a middle-aged woman with acute COVID-19. The DNA of the CDR3 is TGTGCCAGCAGCTTAGTCCGGGACAGGGCGTACAATGAGCAGTTCTTC. Amino acids: CASSLVRDRAYNEQFF. The full variable domain, its missing parts supplied by reference TRBV7-9 and TRBJ2-1, is DTGVSQNPRHKITKRGQNVTFRCDPISEHNRLYWYRQTLGQGPEFLTYFQNEAQLEKSRLLSDRFSAERPKGSFSTLEIQRTEQGDSAMYLCASSLVRDRAYNEQFFGPGTRLTVL.